The T cell receptor beta chain described here comes from a study of regulatory T cells in long-lasting Graves disease. Time point in this sample: newly diagnosed GD, antithyroid drugs for less than 3 months. Preparation of the TCR library used RNA extracted from PBMCs. The V segment lost 5 bases and the J segment 11 bases; nucleotides outside the gene matches: 10. Germline V gene data show CDR1 as SGHRS and CDR2 as YFSETQ. The CDR3 extends over 15 amino acids. HTBI primers from iRepertoire and Arm-PCR of CDR3 regions yielded the TCR beta libraries. TCRdb reprocessed the multiplex PCR reads via MiXCR and lists one record per CDR3 protein. This table holds 200,000 to 250,000 distinct CDR3 sequences, around 20% found once. A few counts support this clonotype.

This sequence originates from a female donor with Graves disease. The chain recombines TRBV5-1 with TRBJ1-6; 10 positions match TRBD1. The material sequenced was peripheral blood mononuclear cells (PBMCs), taken at new diagnosis, from a patient treated with antithyroid drugs. The CDR3, as DNA: TGCGCCAGCAGACCCGGGACAGGGGTTAGAGCACCCCTCCACTTT. Translated, it gives CASRPGTGVRAPLHF.